The TCR beta chain described here comes from a study of cytomegalovirus exposure and HLA in healthy donors. The overall study: Approximately 81% of 300 to 450 genotyped donors fell in the Caucasian-associated ancestry cluster. Study conclusions and caveats: Later work found most CMV-associated TCR beta chains apparently HLA-restricted. There were several of the most significant clusters that appeared linked to common viral pathogens in a later analysis.

Germline V CDR1 and CDR2: MNHNY, SVGAGI (reference sequence). The CDR3 is 14 residues long. V lost 5 bases and J lost 1, with 9 bases in between. On this clone: Its specificity is unknown.

Donors likely had unrecorded immune exposures despite being nominally healthy when sampled. 60 Vbeta and 13 Jbeta primers were used in PCR. Data came from immunoSEQ multiplex PCR; TCRdb stores just in-frame clones and leaves some out. The table shows about 120,000 clones, with 70% to 80% occurring only once. This TCR was sampled from a middle-aged woman in good health and CMV-seropositive. The sequencing input was PBMCs. The rearrangement joins TRBV6-6 to TRBJ1-5; no clear D gene. DNA for the CDR3: TGTGCCAGCAGTGTGTCGTCGAGCAATCAGCCCCAGCATTTT. It codes for CASSVSSSNQPQHF.